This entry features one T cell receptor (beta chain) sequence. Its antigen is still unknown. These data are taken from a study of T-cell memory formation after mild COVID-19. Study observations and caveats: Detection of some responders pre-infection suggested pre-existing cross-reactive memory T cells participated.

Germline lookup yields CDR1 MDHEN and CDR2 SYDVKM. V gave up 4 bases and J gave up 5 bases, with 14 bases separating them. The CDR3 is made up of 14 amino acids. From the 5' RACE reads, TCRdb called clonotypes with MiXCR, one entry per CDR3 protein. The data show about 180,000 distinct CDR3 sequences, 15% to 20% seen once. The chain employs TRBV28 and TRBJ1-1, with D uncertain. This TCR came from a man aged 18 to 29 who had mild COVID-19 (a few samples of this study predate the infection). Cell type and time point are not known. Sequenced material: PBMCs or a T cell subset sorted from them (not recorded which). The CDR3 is CASSSWTGRTEAFF. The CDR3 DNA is TGTGCCAGCAGTTCCTGGACCGGGAGAACTGAAGCTTTCTTT.